These T cell receptor beta chains were read from a single sample in a study of cytomegalovirus exposure and HLA in healthy donors. Profiled with immunoSEQ multiplex PCR; TCRdb holds only in-frame clones, not every one. This table holds 95,000 to 110,000 clones, around four fifths found once. The sample comprised PBMCs. The receptors were sampled from a woman between 40 and 55 years old in good health and CMV-seronegative. Both conserved end residues are part of each CDR3. The order of the fields is clone size, D gene, CDR3 length, J gene, V gene, CDR3 protein, CDR3 DNA. The D gene is left open where the match is weak. Size is omitted from some rows. Given values are once, few, many or a class for expanded clones.

clone_size: -
d_call: -
cdr3_length: 16
j_call: TRBJ2-7
v_call: TRBV5-1
cdr3_aa: CATRRPTSPHPVEQYF
cdr3_nt: TGCGCCACCCGAAGGCCTACTAGCCCCCATCCCGTCGAGCAGTACTTC

clone_size: -
d_call: TRBD2
cdr3_length: 16
j_call: TRBJ2-1
v_call: TRBV19
cdr3_aa: CASSSIAGPVVNEQFF
cdr3_nt: TGTGCCAGTAGTTCCATAGCGGGACCCGTCGTCAATGAGCAGTTCTTC

clone_size: -
d_call: TRBD1
cdr3_length: 14
j_call: TRBJ1-2
v_call: TRBV18
cdr3_aa: CASSPYKTGDGYTF
cdr3_nt: TGTGCCAGCTCACCATATAAGACAGGGGACGGCTACACCTTC

clone_size: -
d_call: TRBD1
cdr3_length: 16
j_call: TRBJ2-7
v_call: TRBV6-1
cdr3_aa: CASSDPIGTDYYEQYF
cdr3_nt: TGTGCCAGCAGTGACCCGATAGGGACAGACTATTACGAGCAGTACTTC

clone_size: once
d_call: TRBD1
cdr3_length: 14
j_call: TRBJ1-1
v_call: TRBV10-3
cdr3_aa: CAISEGQGDTEAFF
cdr3_nt: TGTGCCATCAGTGAAGGACAGGGCGACACTGAAGCTTTCTTT

clone_size: -
d_call: -
cdr3_length: 11
j_call: TRBJ2-7
v_call: TRBV30
cdr3_aa: CAWGLGDEQYF
cdr3_nt: TGTGCCTGGGGACTCGGGGACGAGCAGTACTTC

clone_size: few
d_call: TRBD2
cdr3_length: 14
j_call: TRBJ2-5
v_call: TRBV30
cdr3_aa: CAWSLGLADGSQYF
cdr3_nt: TGTGCCTGGAGCCTTGGACTAGCGGACGGGTCCCAGTACTTC

clone_size: -
d_call: -
cdr3_length: 13
j_call: TRBJ2-2
v_call: TRBV19
cdr3_aa: CASSIGGTGELFF
cdr3_nt: TGTGCCAGTAGTATCGGGGGAACCGGGGAGCTGTTTTTT

clone_size: -
d_call: TRBD1
cdr3_length: 14
j_call: TRBJ1-5
v_call: TRBV5-5
cdr3_aa: CASSLDRAPQPQHF
cdr3_nt: TGTGCCAGCAGCTTAGACAGGGCGCCTCAGCCCCAGCATTTT

clone_size: few
d_call: TRBD1
cdr3_length: 14
j_call: TRBJ2-7
v_call: TRBV27
cdr3_aa: CASSSGTGFYEQYF
cdr3_nt: TGTGCCAGCAGTTCCGGGACAGGGTTTTACGAGCAGTACTTC

clone_size: once
d_call: TRBD2
cdr3_length: 14
j_call: TRBJ2-1
v_call: TRBV19
cdr3_aa: CASTQTSGYNEQFF
cdr3_nt: TGTGCCAGTACCCAGACTAGCGGATACAATGAGCAGTTCTTC

clone_size: -
d_call: TRBD1
cdr3_length: 14
j_call: TRBJ2-7
v_call: TRBV6-6
cdr3_aa: CASCPGQGFYEQYF
cdr3_nt: TGTGCCAGTTGCCCGGGACAGGGCTTCTACGAGCAGTACTTC

clone_size: once
d_call: TRBD2
cdr3_length: 12
j_call: TRBJ2-1
v_call: TRBV28
cdr3_aa: CALHGSGGEQFF
cdr3_nt: TGTGCCCTCCACGGCTCGGGGGGTGAGCAGTTCTTC

clone_size: -
d_call: -
cdr3_length: 11
j_call: TRBJ1-5
v_call: TRBV2
cdr3_aa: CASSTYEPQHF
cdr3_nt: TGTGCCAGCAGTACCTACGAGCCCCAGCATTTT

clone_size: few
d_call: -
cdr3_length: 17
j_call: TRBJ2-7
v_call: TRBV21-1
cdr3_aa: CASSKSTENQLVCEQYF
cdr3_nt: TGTGCCAGCAGCAAAAGCACGGAGAACCAACTGGTTTGCGAGCAGTACTTC

clone_size: -
d_call: TRBD1
cdr3_length: 12
j_call: TRBJ2-7
v_call: TRBV6-5
cdr3_aa: CASRTGEYEQYF
cdr3_nt: TGTGCCAGCAGGACAGGGGAGTACGAGCAGTACTTC

clone_size: -
d_call: -
cdr3_length: 13
j_call: TRBJ2-7
v_call: TRBV27
cdr3_aa: CASTSPGSYEQYF
cdr3_nt: TGTGCCAGCACCTCACCGGGATCCTACGAGCAGTACTTC

clone_size: few
d_call: TRBD2
cdr3_length: 15
j_call: TRBJ2-3
v_call: TRBV5-1
cdr3_aa: CASSLVAGGPDTQYF
cdr3_nt: TGCGCCAGCAGCTTGGTAGCGGGAGGGCCAGATACGCAGTATTTT

clone_size: -
d_call: -
cdr3_length: 11
j_call: TRBJ1-1
v_call: TRBV28
cdr3_aa: CATAGFPEAFF
cdr3_nt: TGTGCCACAGCAGGGTTTCCTGAAGCTTTCTTT

clone_size: -
d_call: TRBD2
cdr3_length: 14
j_call: TRBJ2-7
v_call: TRBV9
cdr3_aa: CASSKAGGRGEQYF
cdr3_nt: TGTGCCAGCAGTAAAGCGGGAGGGCGGGGCGAGCAGTACTTC

clone_size: -
d_call: -
cdr3_length: 13
j_call: TRBJ1-1
v_call: TRBV30
cdr3_aa: CAWSIQGTTEAFF
cdr3_nt: TGTGCCTGGAGTATCCAGGGAACCACTGAAGCTTTCTTT

clone_size: few
d_call: TRBD1
cdr3_length: 17
j_call: TRBJ1-5
v_call: TRBV7-8
cdr3_aa: CASSLGGTGPFNQPQHF
cdr3_nt: TGTGCCAGCAGCTTAGGAGGGACAGGTCCTTTCAATCAGCCCCAGCATTTT

clone_size: -
d_call: -
cdr3_length: 14
j_call: TRBJ2-3
v_call: TRBV19
cdr3_aa: CASSMQASTDTQYF
cdr3_nt: TGTGCCAGTAGTATGCAAGCTTCCACAGATACGCAGTATTTT

clone_size: -
d_call: TRBD2
cdr3_length: 14
j_call: TRBJ2-7
v_call: TRBV5-4
cdr3_aa: CASSESSGLDEQYF
cdr3_nt: TGTGCCAGCAGCGAGTCAAGCGGACTAGACGAGCAGTACTTC

clone_size: -
d_call: TRBD1
cdr3_length: 13
j_call: TRBJ1-6
v_call: TRBV6-5
cdr3_aa: CASSSRDSRPLHF
cdr3_nt: TGTGCCAGCAGTTCCCGGGACAGTAGGCCCCTCCACTTT

clone_size: -
d_call: TRBD1
cdr3_length: 16
j_call: TRBJ2-3
v_call: TRBV18
cdr3_aa: CASSRGTGGNTDTQYF
cdr3_nt: TGTGCCAGCTCACGCGGGACAGGGGGTAACACAGATACGCAGTATTTT

clone_size: few
d_call: -
cdr3_length: 12
j_call: TRBJ1-4
v_call: TRBV5-6
cdr3_aa: CASSFGQGLVFF
cdr3_nt: TGTGCCAGCAGCTTCGGTCAGGGGTTGGTGTTTTTT

clone_size: -
d_call: TRBD2
cdr3_length: 18
j_call: TRBJ2-5
v_call: TRBV28
cdr3_aa: CASSFPTSGRIWGETQYF
cdr3_nt: TGTGCCAGCAGTTTCCCGACTAGCGGGAGGATTTGGGGAGAGACCCAGTACTTC

clone_size: -
d_call: -
cdr3_length: 13
j_call: TRBJ2-2
v_call: TRBV5-1
cdr3_aa: CASSPRNTGELFF
cdr3_nt: TGCGCCAGCTCACCCAGGAACACCGGGGAGCTGTTTTTT

clone_size: -
d_call: -
cdr3_length: 15
j_call: TRBJ2-3
v_call: TRBV4-1
cdr3_aa: CASSQDTPRGGTQYF
cdr3_nt: TGCGCCAGCAGCCAAGATACGCCCCGAGGCGGTACGCAGTATTTT

clone_size: -
d_call: -
cdr3_length: 16
j_call: TRBJ1-5
v_call: TRBV28
cdr3_aa: CASRWTVTYSNQPQHF
cdr3_nt: TGTGCCAGCCGTTGGACAGTAACTTATAGCAATCAGCCCCAGCATTTT

clone_size: -
d_call: TRBD1
cdr3_length: 17
j_call: TRBJ2-1
v_call: TRBV11-2
cdr3_aa: CASSPYSGQGMSYEQFF
cdr3_nt: TGTGCCAGCAGCCCCTACTCAGGACAGGGAATGTCCTATGAGCAGTTCTTC

clone_size: -
d_call: -
cdr3_length: 16
j_call: TRBJ1-1
v_call: TRBV5-1
cdr3_aa: CASRFRGRLLNTEAFF
cdr3_nt: TGCGCCAGCAGGTTTAGGGGCCGACTGCTAAACACTGAAGCTTTCTTT

clone_size: -
d_call: TRBD2
cdr3_length: 15
j_call: TRBJ2-1
v_call: TRBV7-2
cdr3_aa: CASSSGLAGYNEQFF
cdr3_nt: TGTGCCAGCAGCTCCGGACTAGCGGGGTACAATGAGCAGTTCTTC

clone_size: -
d_call: -
cdr3_length: 13
j_call: TRBJ1-2
v_call: TRBV5-1
cdr3_aa: CASSLVQNYGYTF
cdr3_nt: TGCGCCAGCAGCTTGGTACAGAACTATGGCTACACCTTC

clone_size: -
d_call: -
cdr3_length: 13
j_call: TRBJ2-7
v_call: TRBV7-3
cdr3_aa: CASSLRGPGEQYF
cdr3_nt: TGTGCCAGCAGCTTAAGGGGGCCGGGCGAGCAGTACTTC

clone_size: once
d_call: -
cdr3_length: 16
j_call: TRBJ1-6
v_call: TRBV30
cdr3_aa: CAWSVGGRSYNSPLHF
cdr3_nt: TGTGCCTGGAGTGTAGGAGGGCGCTCCTATAATTCACCCCTCCACTTT

clone_size: -
d_call: TRBD1
cdr3_length: 15
j_call: TRBJ2-7
v_call: TRBV7-9
cdr3_aa: CASSPGQGYSYEQYF
cdr3_nt: TGTGCCAGCAGCCCAGGACAGGGGTATTCCTACGAGCAGTACTTC

clone_size: -
d_call: -
cdr3_length: 16
j_call: TRBJ2-5
v_call: TRBV7-9
cdr3_aa: CASSFPGVAAQETQYF
cdr3_nt: TGTGCCAGCAGCTTTCCCGGGGTAGCGGCACAAGAGACCCAGTACTTC

clone_size: -
d_call: -
cdr3_length: 13
j_call: TRBJ1-6
v_call: TRBV7-9
cdr3_aa: CASSEGRGSPLHF
cdr3_nt: TGTGCCAGCAGCGAAGGGAGGGGTTCACCCCTCCACTTT

clone_size: few
d_call: -
cdr3_length: 11
j_call: TRBJ2-1
v_call: TRBV30
cdr3_aa: CAWSEYNEQFF
cdr3_nt: TGTGCCTGGAGCGAGTACAATGAGCAGTTCTTC